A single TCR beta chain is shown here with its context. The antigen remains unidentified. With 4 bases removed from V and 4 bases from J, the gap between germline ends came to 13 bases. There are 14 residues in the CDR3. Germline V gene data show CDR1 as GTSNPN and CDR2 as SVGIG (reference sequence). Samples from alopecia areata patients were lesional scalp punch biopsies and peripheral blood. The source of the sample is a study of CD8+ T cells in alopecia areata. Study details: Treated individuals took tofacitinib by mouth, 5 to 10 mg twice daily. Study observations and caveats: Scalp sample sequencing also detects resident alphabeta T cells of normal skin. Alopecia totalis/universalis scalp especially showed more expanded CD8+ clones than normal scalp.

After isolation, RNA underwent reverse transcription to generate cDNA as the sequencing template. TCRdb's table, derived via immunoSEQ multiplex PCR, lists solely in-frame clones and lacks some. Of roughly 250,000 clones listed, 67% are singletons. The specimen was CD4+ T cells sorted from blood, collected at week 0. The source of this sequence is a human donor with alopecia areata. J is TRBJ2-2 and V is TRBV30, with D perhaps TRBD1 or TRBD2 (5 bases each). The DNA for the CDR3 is TGTGCCTGGATTTCTCCAGGGAGCACCGGGGAGCTGTTTTTT. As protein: CAWISPGSTGELFF.